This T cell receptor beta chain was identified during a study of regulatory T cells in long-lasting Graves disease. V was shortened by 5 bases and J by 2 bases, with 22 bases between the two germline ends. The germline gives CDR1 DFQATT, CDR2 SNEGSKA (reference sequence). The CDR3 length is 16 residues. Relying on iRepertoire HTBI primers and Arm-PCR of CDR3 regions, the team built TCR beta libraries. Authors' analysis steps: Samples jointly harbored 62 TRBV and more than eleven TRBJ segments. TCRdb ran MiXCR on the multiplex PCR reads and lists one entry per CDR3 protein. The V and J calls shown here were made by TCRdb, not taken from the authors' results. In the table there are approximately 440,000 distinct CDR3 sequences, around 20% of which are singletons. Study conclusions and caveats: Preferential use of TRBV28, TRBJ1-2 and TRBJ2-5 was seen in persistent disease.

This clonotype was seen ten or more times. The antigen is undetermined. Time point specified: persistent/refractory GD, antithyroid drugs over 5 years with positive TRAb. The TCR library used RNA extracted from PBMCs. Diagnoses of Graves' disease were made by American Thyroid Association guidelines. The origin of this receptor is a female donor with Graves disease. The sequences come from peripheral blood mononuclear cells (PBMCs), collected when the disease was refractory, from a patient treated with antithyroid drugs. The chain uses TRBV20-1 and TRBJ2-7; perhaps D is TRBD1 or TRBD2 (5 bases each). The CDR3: CSAAEDRMGPPYEQYF. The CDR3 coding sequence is TGCAGTGCTGCAGAAGATAGAATGGGACCTCCCTACGAGCAGTACTTC.